These 2 T cell receptor beta chains were sequenced from one sample in a study of T-cell memory formation after mild COVID-19. MiXCR was run by TCRdb on the 5' RACE reads, yielding one entry per CDR3 protein. The table has 400,000 or so distinct CDR3 sequences, around 19% seen once. The sequenced sample consisted of PBMCs or a T cell subset sorted from them (not recorded which). The receptors come from an adult woman who had mild COVID-19 (a few samples of this study predate the infection). Cell type and time point are not known.

The V and J genes are TRBV5-6 and TRBJ2-1, with unresolved D. This CDR3 comprises 16 residues. The germline V gene has CDR1 SGHDT and CDR2 YYEEEE. Trimming cost V 0 bases and J 6 bases, with 16 bases left between them. CDR3 protein: CASSLAPGAFFNEQFF. In nucleotides, the CDR3 is TGTGCCAGCAGCTTGGCTCCAGGAGCGTTTTTCAATGAGCAGTTCTTC.

This clonotype was seen more than once but under ten times. The chain combines TRBV4-3 with TRBJ2-5; 11 positions agree with TRBD2. The CDR3 is made up of 20 amino acids. V shed 5 bases, J shed 0 bases, and the junction held 17 bases outside the gene matches. Germline V lookup: CDR1 LGHNA, CDR2 YSLEER. The CDR3 bases are TGCGCCAGCAGCTCCTTACTAGCGGGAGAACGGGGGAGGTACCAAGAGACCCAGTACTTC. As protein: CASSSLLAGERGRYQETQYF.